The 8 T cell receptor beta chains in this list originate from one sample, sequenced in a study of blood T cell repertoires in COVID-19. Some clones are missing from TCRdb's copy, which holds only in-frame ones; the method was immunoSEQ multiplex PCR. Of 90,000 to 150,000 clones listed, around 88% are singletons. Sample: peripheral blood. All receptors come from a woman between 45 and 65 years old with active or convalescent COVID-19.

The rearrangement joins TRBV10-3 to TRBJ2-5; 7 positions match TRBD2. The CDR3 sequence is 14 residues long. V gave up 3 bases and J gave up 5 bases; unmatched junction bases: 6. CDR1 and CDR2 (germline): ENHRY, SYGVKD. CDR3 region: CAISESAGRETQYF. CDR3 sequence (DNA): TGTGCCATCAGTGAATCAGCGGGACGGGAGACCCAGTACTTC.

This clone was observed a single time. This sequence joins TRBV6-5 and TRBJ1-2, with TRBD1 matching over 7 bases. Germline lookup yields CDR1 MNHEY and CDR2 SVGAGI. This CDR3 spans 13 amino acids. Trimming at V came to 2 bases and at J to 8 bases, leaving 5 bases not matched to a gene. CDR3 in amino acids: CASSYRGHGGYTF. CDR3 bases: TGTGCCAGCAGTTACAGGGGGCATGGGGGCTACACCTTC.

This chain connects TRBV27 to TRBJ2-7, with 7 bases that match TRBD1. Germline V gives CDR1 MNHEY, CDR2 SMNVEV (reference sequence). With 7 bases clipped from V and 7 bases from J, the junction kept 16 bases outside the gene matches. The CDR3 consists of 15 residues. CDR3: CASTSRIRGMREQYF. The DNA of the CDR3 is TGTGCCAGCACCTCCCGGATCAGGGGGATGAGAGAGCAGTACTTC.

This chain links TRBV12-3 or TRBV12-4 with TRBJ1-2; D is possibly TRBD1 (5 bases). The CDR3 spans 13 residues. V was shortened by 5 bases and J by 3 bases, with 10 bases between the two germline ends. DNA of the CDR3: TGTGCCAGCAGTCGGGGGGACTACTATGGCTACACCTTC. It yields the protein CASSRGDYYGYTF.

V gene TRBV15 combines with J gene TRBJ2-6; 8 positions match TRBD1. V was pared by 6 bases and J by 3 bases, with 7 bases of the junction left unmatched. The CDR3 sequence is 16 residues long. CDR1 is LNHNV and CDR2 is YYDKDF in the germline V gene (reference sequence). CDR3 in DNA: TGTGCCACCAGGCAGACAGGGGAAAGTGGGGCCAACGTCCTGACTTTC. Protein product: CATRQTGESGANVLTF.

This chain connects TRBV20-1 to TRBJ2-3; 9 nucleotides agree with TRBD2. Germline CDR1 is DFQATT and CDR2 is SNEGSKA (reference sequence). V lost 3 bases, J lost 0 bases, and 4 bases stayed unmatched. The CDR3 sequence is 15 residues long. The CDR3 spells CSASGAGGSTDTQYF. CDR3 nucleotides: TGCAGTGCTAGTGGGGCGGGAGGGAGCACAGATACGCAGTATTTT.

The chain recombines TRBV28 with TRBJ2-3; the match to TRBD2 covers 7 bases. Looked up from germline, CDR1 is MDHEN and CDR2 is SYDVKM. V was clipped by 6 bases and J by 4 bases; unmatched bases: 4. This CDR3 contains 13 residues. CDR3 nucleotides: TGTGCCAGCAGCCCACTAGCGTCAGATACGCAGTATTTT. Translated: CASSPLASDTQYF.

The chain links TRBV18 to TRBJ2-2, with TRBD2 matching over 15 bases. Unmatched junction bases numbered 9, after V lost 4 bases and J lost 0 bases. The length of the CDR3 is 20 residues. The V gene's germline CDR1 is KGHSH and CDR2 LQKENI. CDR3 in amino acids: CASSRSAGTSGRSNTGELFF. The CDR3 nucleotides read TGTGCCAGCTCACGAAGTGCCGGGACTAGCGGGAGGTCGAACACCGGGGAGCTGTTTTTT.